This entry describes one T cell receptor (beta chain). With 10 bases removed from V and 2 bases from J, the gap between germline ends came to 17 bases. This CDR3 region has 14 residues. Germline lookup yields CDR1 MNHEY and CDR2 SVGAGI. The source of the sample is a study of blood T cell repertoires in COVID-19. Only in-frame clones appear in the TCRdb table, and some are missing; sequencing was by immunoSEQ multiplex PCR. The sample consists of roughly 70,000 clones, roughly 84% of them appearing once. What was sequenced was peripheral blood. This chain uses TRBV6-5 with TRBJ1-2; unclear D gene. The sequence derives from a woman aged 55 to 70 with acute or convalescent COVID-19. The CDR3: CANLLDPPNYGYTF. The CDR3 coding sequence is TGTGCCAACCTCCTAGATCCCCCCAACTATGGCTACACCTTC.